A single sample is the source of the 17 T cell receptor beta chains below, sequenced in a study of cytomegalovirus exposure and HLA in healthy donors. Vbeta (60) and Jbeta (13) primers were used in the PCR. Measured with immunoSEQ multiplex PCR; TCRdb has only the in-frame clones, and not every one. The sample comprises about 110,000 clones, 65% to 75% of which are singletons, and around 4.9% rests with the top ten. The sequenced sample consisted of PBMCs. The receptors derive from a man aged 25-45 years in good health and CMV-seropositive.

The chain combines TRBV29-1 with TRBJ1-1; perhaps TRBD1 as D (5 bases). CDR1 is SQVTM and CDR2 is ANQGSEA in the germline V gene. The CDR3 is 13 amino acids. V dropped 4 bases and J dropped 4 bases, with 13 bases sitting between them. In nucleotides, the CDR3 is TGCAGCGTTGCGGGGGGGGTCGGCACTGAAGCTTTCTTT. Its translation is CSVAGGVGTEAFF.

The rearrangement uses TRBV4-3 and TRBJ1-4, with TRBD1 matching over 9 bases. The junction had 11 bases not matched to a gene; V was cut back by 3 bases and J by 0 bases. CDR1 is LGHNA, CDR2 YSLEER, per germline. This CDR3 is 19 amino acids long. The chain's CDR3 is CASSQYRGPDYATNEKLFF. CDR3 coding DNA: TGCGCCAGCAGCCAGTACAGGGGGCCCGACTATGCAACTAATGAAAAACTGTTTTTT.

CDR3 nucleotide sequence: TGTGCCAGCAGCCCTTCTCACAGCTCAGATACGCAGTATTTT. It codes for CASSPSHSSDTQYF. V and J are TRBV7-3 and TRBJ2-3; D not certain. Germline CDR1 reads SGHTA; CDR2 reads FQGTGA. Trimming removed 5 bases from V and 4 bases from J, with 13 bases in between. This CDR3 region has 14 residues.

This chain links TRBV6-5 with TRBJ2-5; D is possibly TRBD1 (5 bases). The end of the DNA fits TRBJ2-7 better, so the J call may be wrong. The CDR3 has 14 amino acids. CDR1 is MNHEY, CDR2 SVGAGI, per germline. CDR3 bases: TGTGCCAGCAGTTACCAGGGCAGGTTCTACGAGCAGTACTTC. Translated: CASSYQGRFYEQYF.

V gene TRBV5-6 combines with J gene TRBJ2-3; D perhaps matches TRBD1 (6 bases). V was clipped by 1 base and J by 4 bases, with 22 bases between them. Germline values: CDR1 SGHDT, CDR2 YYEEEE. There are 18 residues in the CDR3. Here the CDR3 DNA reads TGTGCCAGCAGCTTGCCCGGCTATACTACAGGGCTCGCAGATACGCAGTATTTT. As protein: CASSLPGYTTGLADTQYF. Variable domain in full (rest from reference TRBV5-6 and TRBJ2-3): DAGVTQSPTHLIKTRGQQVTLRCSPKSGHDTVSWYQQALGQGPQFIFQYYEEEERQRGNFPDRFSGHQFPNYSSELNVNALLLGDSALYLCASSLPGYTTGLADTQYFGPGTRLTVL.

The chain recombines TRBV2 with TRBJ1-5; the D gene is possibly TRBD1 (5 bases). V was cut by 9 bases and J by 2 bases, with 14 bases left in between. The CDR3 contains 14 residues. CDR1 and CDR2 (germline): SNHLY, FYNNEI. CDR3 sequence (DNA): TGTGCCAGTAGGCCCGGGACTCGCAATCAGCCCCAGCATTTT. Translation: CASRPGTRNQPQHF.

V is TRBV5-1 and J is TRBJ2-5; 8 nucleotides agree with TRBD2. V was pared by 4 bases and J by 4 bases, with 18 bases of the junction left unmatched. The germline gives CDR1 SGHRS, CDR2 YFSETQ. The CDR3 is 18 amino acids. CDR3 residues: CASSPTNQRGRWGETQYF. The DNA for the CDR3 is TGCGCCAGCAGCCCAACGAATCAGCGGGGGAGGTGGGGAGAGACCCAGTACTTC.

J is TRBJ1-4 and V is TRBV28, with 8 bases matching TRBD1. The ends lost 4 bases at V and 6 bases at J; junction bases unmatched: 4. This CDR3 has 14 amino acids. The germline gives CDR1 MDHEN, CDR2 SYDVKM. The CDR3 nucleotides are TGTGCCAGCAGTTCAACAGGGGGAGATGAAAAACTGTTTTTT. Translation: CASSSTGGDEKLFF.

This clone has a handful of counts. This sequence joins TRBV9 and TRBJ1-1; D unclear. The CDR3 loop spans 15 amino acids. CDR1 is SGDLS, CDR2 YYNGEE, per germline. Between the trimmed V and J ends, which lost 0 bases and 4 bases, there was a span of 13 bases. The CDR3 DNA is TGTGCCAGCAGCGTAGATCCCCAACGGGGCACTGAAGCTTTCTTT. The encoded protein is CASSVDPQRGTEAFF.

The chain links TRBV6-5 to TRBJ2-7, with 9 bases that match TRBD1. Germline V gives CDR1 MNHEY, CDR2 SVGAGI. This CDR3 region has 13 residues. V lost 6 bases to trimming and J lost 4 bases; unmatched junction nucleotides: 4. Written as DNA, the CDR3 is TGTGCCAGCAGGGGACAGGGACCTTACGAGCAGTACTTC. Translated, it gives CASRGQGPYEQYF.

This chain uses TRBV9 with TRBJ2-2; 7 positions match TRBD2. Germline CDR1 is SGDLS and CDR2 is YYNGEE. Trimming at V came to 0 bases and at J to 6 bases, leaving 8 bases not matched to a gene. CDR3 length equals 16 residues. The CDR3 region is CASSVDGGGNAGELFF. As DNA, the CDR3 is TGTGCCAGCAGCGTAGATGGGGGGGGAAACGCCGGGGAGCTGTTTTTT.

The CDR3 nucleotides are TGTGCCAGCAGCAGAAGTCAGGGGCCCTACGAGCAGTACTTC. Translation gives CASSRSQGPYEQYF. The rearrangement uses TRBV5-6 and TRBJ2-7; weak D call: TRBD1 (6 bases). The CDR3 is 14 residues long. Trimming removed 4 bases from V and 2 bases from J, with 13 bases in between. The germline V gene has CDR1 SGHDT and CDR2 YYEEEE.

Written as DNA, the CDR3 is TGTGCCAGCAGTGCCTCAAGGCAGGGGGCCACCAATGAGCAGTTCTTC. Its protein product is CASSASRQGATNEQFF. The chain has TRBV25-1 and TRBJ2-1; TRBD1 aligns across 8 bases. The CDR3 totals 16 residues. The V and J ends lost 4 bases and 6 bases, in that order; junction bases with no gene match: 11. From germline, CDR1 is MGHDK and CDR2 SYGVNS. Drawing the rest from reference TRBV25-1 and TRBJ2-1, the complete variable domain is EADIYQTPRYLVIGTGKKITLECSQTMGHDKMYWYQQDPGMELHLIHYSYGVNSTEKGDLSSESTVSRIRTEHFPLTLESARPSHTSQYLCASSASRQGATNEQFFGPGTRLTVL.

The V gene is TRBV5-5, the J gene TRBJ1-4; no firm D call. Germline V gives CDR1 SGHKS, CDR2 YYEKEE (reference sequence). The CDR3 is made up of 12 amino acids. V lost 4 bases and J 2 bases, leaving 3 bases between the germline ends. CDR3 in amino acids: CASSPTNEKLFF. In nucleotides, the CDR3 is TGTGCCAGCAGCCCTACTAATGAAAAACTGTTTTTT.

J is TRBJ1-5 and V is TRBV28, with TRBD1 as a possible D gene (5 bases). Trimming removed 7 bases at V and 5 bases at J, with 12 bases between. The CDR3 is 13 residues long. Germline CDR1 reads MDHEN; CDR2 reads SYDVKM. For the CDR3, the DNA is TGTGCCAGCACACCTAGGGGCGATCAGCCCCAGCATTTT. Translated: CASTPRGDQPQHF.

The chain links TRBV18 to TRBJ2-3, with D perhaps matching TRBD2 (7 bases). The germline CDR1 and CDR2 sequences are KGHSH and LQKENI. This CDR3 has 16 amino acids. V was pared by 1 base and J by 3 bases, with 14 bases between. The CDR3 loop reads CASSPQGAGTTDTQYF. CDR3 coding DNA: TGTGCCAGCTCACCACAAGGAGCGGGGACAACAGATACGCAGTATTTT.

J is TRBJ2-1 and V is TRBV5-1; TRBD2 aligns across 11 bases. The trim removed 0 bases at V and 7 bases at J, leaving 6 bases unmatched. The germline gives CDR1 SGHRS, CDR2 YFSETQ. The CDR3 spans 16 residues. In DNA, the CDR3 is TGCGCCAGCAGCTTGGAACTAGCGGGGGCGGGGAATGAGCAGTTCTTC. It yields the protein CASSLELAGAGNEQFF.